This TCR beta chain came from a study of T cells after yellow fever vaccination. Study-wide findings and caveats: Researchers noted that a small share of clonotypes showed up in both CD4 and CD8 compartments.

Template-switching 5'RACE yielded the TCR cDNA; a universal primer site and UMIs were added in the process. One entry per CDR3 protein, called by TCRdb with MiXCR from the 5' RACE reads. This sample yields around 610,000 distinct CDR3 sequences, of which roughly 12% are seen a single time; 11% to 15% belongs to the top ten. This clonotype has just a few counts. What it binds is not known. Germline lookup yields CDR1 LNHNV and CDR2 YYDKDF (reference sequence). Trimming left V 2 bases short and J 2 bases short, with 17 bases between. The CDR3 runs to 17 residues. The clonotype comes from a man aged 25-45 years who received the YFV17D yellow fever vaccine. This specimen was PBMCs, taken on the day of the yellow fever booster vaccination. The V call is TRBV15, the J call TRBJ2-3, with unresolved D. CDR3 nucleotide sequence: TGTGCCACCAGCAGACAGAGGCTGGGAACCAACACAGATACGCAGTATTTT. Translating gives CATSRQRLGTNTDTQYF.